This is a list of T cell receptor beta chains from one sample in a study of PD-1 blockade in classical Hodgkin lymphoma. Generated by immunoSEQ multiplex PCR, the TCRdb table keeps only in-frame clones and is missing some. This table holds 100,000 or so clones, more than 70% found once. Sequenced here: peripheral blood mononuclear cells (PBMCs), sampled before the fourth cycle of nivolumab. The receptors shown here come from a human donor with classical Hodgkin lymphoma. Each CDR3 is given with its conserved first and last residue. The order of the fields is V gene, clone size, J gene, D gene, CDR3 protein, CDR3 DNA. The D gene is left open where the match is weak. A clone size is listed for some rows: how often the clone was seen (once, few, many), or a class if it is expanded.

v_call: TRBV6-1; clone_size: once; j_call: TRBJ2-1; d_call: -; cdr3_aa: CASSEFQGDPYNEQFF; cdr3_nt: TGTGCCAGCAGTGAATTCCAGGGCGATCCCTACAATGAGCAGTTCTTC
v_call: TRBV2; clone_size: -; j_call: TRBJ2-3; d_call: -; cdr3_aa: CASSEERGYTDTQYF; cdr3_nt: TGTGCCAGCAGTGAAGAGCGCGGATACACAGATACGCAGTATTTT
v_call: TRBV7-2; clone_size: -; j_call: TRBJ1-2; d_call: -; cdr3_aa: CAIDKLNGGYTF; cdr3_nt: TGTGCCATCGACAAGCTTAATGGGGGCTACACCTTC
v_call: TRBV7-6; clone_size: -; j_call: TRBJ2-5; d_call: -; cdr3_aa: CASSLPPGQGLQETQYF; cdr3_nt: TGTGCCAGCAGCTTACCTCCGGGCCAGGGCCTCCAAGAGACCCAGTACTTC
v_call: TRBV5-5; clone_size: -; j_call: TRBJ2-7; d_call: -; cdr3_aa: CASSWTVDEQYF; cdr3_nt: TGTGCCAGCAGCTGGACGGTGGACGAGCAGTACTTC
v_call: TRBV14; clone_size: -; j_call: TRBJ1-5; d_call: -; cdr3_aa: CASSQERGGPQHF; cdr3_nt: TGTGCCAGCAGCCAAGAAAGGGGTGGGCCCCAGCATTTT
v_call: TRBV19; clone_size: -; j_call: TRBJ2-6; d_call: -; cdr3_aa: CASSRGPLAANVLTF; cdr3_nt: TGTGCCAGTAGTAGAGGTCCCTTGGCGGCCAACGTCCTGACTTTC
v_call: TRBV9; clone_size: few; j_call: TRBJ2-5; d_call: -; cdr3_aa: CASSAFSETQYF; cdr3_nt: TGTGCCAGCAGCGCCTTTTCCGAGACCCAGTACTTC
v_call: TRBV2; clone_size: -; j_call: TRBJ1-2; d_call: -; cdr3_aa: CASSVGQGNGYTF; cdr3_nt: TGTGCCAGCAGTGTCGGGCAGGGGAATGGCTACACCTTC
v_call: TRBV7-2; clone_size: -; j_call: TRBJ1-1; d_call: -; cdr3_aa: CASRDTGNTEAFF; cdr3_nt: TGTGCCAGCAGGGACACAGGGAACACTGAAGCTTTCTTT
v_call: TRBV2; clone_size: -; j_call: TRBJ2-1; d_call: TRBD2; cdr3_aa: CASGEREDSYNEQFF; cdr3_nt: TGTGCCAGCGGCGAGCGGGAAGACTCCTACAATGAGCAGTTCTTC
v_call: TRBV19; clone_size: -; j_call: TRBJ2-7; d_call: -; cdr3_aa: CASSTLGGRRSYEQYF; cdr3_nt: TGTGCCAGTAGTACCCTGGGGGGCAGGCGGTCCTACGAGCAGTACTTC
v_call: TRBV7-2; clone_size: -; j_call: TRBJ2-3; d_call: TRBD2; cdr3_aa: CASSAGLADTQYF; cdr3_nt: TGTGCCAGCAGCGCGGGACTAGCGGATACGCAGTATTTT
v_call: TRBV19; clone_size: -; j_call: TRBJ1-4; d_call: -; cdr3_aa: CASSSRLNWNEKLFF; cdr3_nt: TGTGCCAGTAGTTCCCGACTAAACTGGAATGAAAAACTGTTTTTT
v_call: TRBV5-3; clone_size: -; j_call: TRBJ1-5; d_call: -; cdr3_aa: CASSSFGVSNQPQHF; cdr3_nt: TGTGCCAGCAGCTCGTTTGGGGTGAGCAATCAGCCCCAGCATTTT
v_call: TRBV5-1; clone_size: -; j_call: TRBJ1-1; d_call: -; cdr3_aa: CASSPRVDRAEAFF; cdr3_nt: TGCGCCAGCAGCCCTCGGGTGGACAGAGCTGAAGCTTTCTTT
v_call: TRBV2; clone_size: -; j_call: TRBJ2-3; d_call: -; cdr3_aa: CASRPGPRSDTQYF; cdr3_nt: TGTGCCAGCAGGCCGGGACCACGCAGCGATACGCAGTATTTT
v_call: TRBV10-3; clone_size: -; j_call: TRBJ1-5; d_call: -; cdr3_aa: CAISTEGANQPQHF; cdr3_nt: TGTGCCATCAGCACAGAAGGGGCGAATCAGCCCCAGCATTTT
v_call: TRBV7-9; clone_size: -; j_call: TRBJ2-5; d_call: TRBD1; cdr3_aa: CASITTGAETQYF; cdr3_nt: TGTGCCAGCATCACGACAGGGGCAGAGACCCAGTACTTC
v_call: TRBV28; clone_size: -; j_call: TRBJ1-5; d_call: -; cdr3_aa: CASSLAVINQPQHF; cdr3_nt: TGTGCCAGCAGTTTAGCAGTGATCAATCAGCCCCAGCATTTT
v_call: TRBV29-1; clone_size: -; j_call: TRBJ1-5; d_call: TRBD1; cdr3_aa: CSAGQGDQPQHF; cdr3_nt: TGCAGTGCTGGACAGGGTGATCAGCCCCAGCATTTT
v_call: TRBV21-1; clone_size: -; j_call: TRBJ2-7; d_call: -; cdr3_aa: CASSKEAVSYEQYF; cdr3_nt: TGTGCCAGCAGCAAAGAGGCAGTCTCCTACGAGCAGTACTTC
v_call: TRBV30; clone_size: -; j_call: TRBJ2-7; d_call: TRBD2; cdr3_aa: CAWSRVLAGDEQYF; cdr3_nt: TGTGCCTGGAGTAGGGTGCTAGCGGGAGACGAGCAGTACTTC
v_call: TRBV14; clone_size: -; j_call: TRBJ1-1; d_call: -; cdr3_aa: CASSQRGRGAKDTEAFF; cdr3_nt: TGTGCCAGCAGCCAGCGAGGGAGGGGGGCGAAAGACACTGAAGCTTTCTTT
v_call: TRBV5-6; clone_size: -; j_call: TRBJ1-2; d_call: TRBD1; cdr3_aa: CASSPGQDNYGYTF; cdr3_nt: TGTGCCAGCAGCCCCGGACAGGACAACTATGGCTACACCTTC
v_call: TRBV28; clone_size: -; j_call: TRBJ1-1; d_call: -; cdr3_aa: CATFPAPGDTEAFF; cdr3_nt: TGTGCCACCTTTCCTGCCCCCGGGGACACTGAAGCTTTCTTT
v_call: TRBV7-9; clone_size: -; j_call: TRBJ1-5; d_call: TRBD1; cdr3_aa: CASSLAGGEDRGNQPQHF; cdr3_nt: TGTGCCAGCAGCTTAGCAGGGGGCGAAGATAGGGGCAATCAGCCCCAGCATTTT
v_call: TRBV7-9; clone_size: -; j_call: TRBJ1-1; d_call: -; cdr3_aa: CASSLVGAQGGAQAFF; cdr3_nt: TGTGCCAGCAGCCTGGTGGGGGCACAGGGCGGCGCCCAAGCTTTCTTT
v_call: TRBV28; clone_size: -; j_call: TRBJ2-7; d_call: TRBD2; cdr3_aa: CASTPGGAAGLSEQYF; cdr3_nt: TGTGCCAGCACCCCGGGGGGGGCCGCGGGCTTGTCCGAGCAGTACTTC
v_call: TRBV6-5; clone_size: -; j_call: TRBJ1-1; d_call: -; cdr3_aa: CASSYRGGMNTEAFF; cdr3_nt: TGTGCCAGCAGTTACCGGGGGGGGATGAACACTGAAGCTTTCTTT
v_call: TRBV25-1; clone_size: -; j_call: TRBJ2-2; d_call: -; cdr3_aa: CASSGPSTGELFF; cdr3_nt: TGTGCCAGCAGTGGTCCGAGCACCGGGGAGCTGTTTTTT
v_call: TRBV19; clone_size: -; j_call: TRBJ2-5; d_call: -; cdr3_aa: CASSTRALLNQETQYF; cdr3_nt: TGTGCCAGTAGTACACGGGCCCTTTTAAACCAAGAGACCCAGTACTTC
v_call: TRBV4-3; clone_size: -; j_call: TRBJ1-6; d_call: -; cdr3_aa: CASSQEAYRGSYNSPLHF; cdr3_nt: TGCGCCAGCAGCCAAGAAGCCTATCGGGGCTCCTATAATTCACCCCTCCACTTT
v_call: TRBV11-2; clone_size: -; j_call: TRBJ2-7; d_call: -; cdr3_aa: CASSLDRLEQYF; cdr3_nt: TGTGCCAGCAGCTTAGATCGTCTCGAGCAGTACTTC
v_call: TRBV2; clone_size: few; j_call: TRBJ1-2; d_call: TRBD1; cdr3_aa: CASSVGQGSNYGYTF; cdr3_nt: TGTGCCAGCAGTGTGGGACAGGGCTCTAACTATGGCTACACCTTC
v_call: TRBV4-1; clone_size: -; j_call: TRBJ1-1; d_call: TRBD1; cdr3_aa: CASSQAPGQAEAFF; cdr3_nt: TGCGCCAGCAGCCAGGCCCCGGGACAGGCCGAAGCTTTCTTT
v_call: TRBV19; clone_size: -; j_call: TRBJ1-1; d_call: -; cdr3_aa: CASSIRAGVVNTEAFF; cdr3_nt: TGTGCCAGTAGTATCCGGGCAGGGGTAGTGAACACTGAAGCTTTCTTT
v_call: TRBV18; clone_size: -; j_call: TRBJ2-1; d_call: TRBD1; cdr3_aa: CASSPGTGVYNEQFF; cdr3_nt: TGTGCCAGCTCACCCGGGACAGGGGTCTACAATGAGCAGTTCTTC
v_call: TRBV10-3; clone_size: -; j_call: TRBJ1-2; d_call: TRBD1; cdr3_aa: CAISKRSGGLLRYTF; cdr3_nt: TGTGCCATCAGCAAACGATCAGGGGGACTTCTGAGGTACACCTTC
v_call: TRBV4-1; clone_size: -; j_call: TRBJ2-3; d_call: TRBD1; cdr3_aa: CASRQGTRTDTQYF; cdr3_nt: TGCGCCAGCAGACAGGGGACGCGCACAGATACGCAGTATTTT